The rows below give T cell receptor beta chains drawn from one sample of a study of T-cell memory formation after mild COVID-19. A single record per CDR3 protein comes from TCRdb applying MiXCR to the 5' RACE reads. This table holds roughly 240,000 distinct CDR3 sequences, approximately 15% found once. Source material: PBMCs or a T cell subset sorted from them (not recorded which). The source is an adult woman who had mild COVID-19 (a few samples of this study predate the infection). Cell type and time point are not known. Both conserved end residues are trimmed from each CDR3. Each record gives: V gene, J gene, D gene, CDR3 protein. The D gene is left open where the match is weak.

V gene: TRBV30; J gene: TRBJ2-2; D gene: NA; CDR3 protein: AWSPTGGGYTGELF
V gene: TRBV14; J gene: TRBJ2-1; D gene: NA; CDR3 protein: ASSQDLFSSYNEQF
V gene: TRBV5-1; J gene: TRBJ1-1; D gene: TRBD1; CDR3 protein: ASSLTGGPEAF
V gene: TRBV15; J gene: TRBJ1-2; D gene: NA; CDR3 protein: ATSRDGVYGYT
V gene: TRBV9; J gene: TRBJ1-1; D gene: NA; CDR3 protein: ASSVIPGRGAF
V gene: TRBV20-1; J gene: TRBJ2-5; D gene: TRBD2; CDR3 protein: SARPIGLGDETQY
V gene: TRBV15; J gene: TRBJ1-1; D gene: NA; CDR3 protein: ATSRMGAQGTEAF
V gene: TRBV12-3/TRBV12-4; J gene: TRBJ2-7; D gene: NA; CDR3 protein: ASSPDGGVGQY
V gene: TRBV2; J gene: TRBJ2-7; D gene: NA; CDR3 protein: ASTEQGPSYEQY
V gene: TRBV30; J gene: TRBJ1-5; D gene: NA; CDR3 protein: AWSVQGNQPQH
V gene: TRBV5-5; J gene: TRBJ2-5; D gene: TRBD1; CDR3 protein: ASSRQGGWGETQY
V gene: TRBV6-6; J gene: TRBJ2-7; D gene: NA; CDR3 protein: ASRPSGEAYEQY
V gene: TRBV9; J gene: TRBJ2-2; D gene: TRBD1; CDR3 protein: ASGDRTNTGELF
V gene: TRBV5-6; J gene: TRBJ2-1; D gene: NA; CDR3 protein: ASSPVRTYSYNEQF
V gene: TRBV4-1; J gene: TRBJ2-6; D gene: NA; CDR3 protein: ASSHPGSGANVLT
V gene: TRBV7-9; J gene: TRBJ2-7; D gene: TRBD1; CDR3 protein: ASSPGQGSEQY
V gene: TRBV5-1; J gene: TRBJ2-7; D gene: NA; CDR3 protein: ASSLEGTLSKEQY
V gene: TRBV5-4; J gene: TRBJ2-4; D gene: TRBD1; CDR3 protein: ASSRTTGDVKNIQY
V gene: TRBV5-1; J gene: TRBJ2-3; D gene: TRBD1; CDR3 protein: ASSVDRPTDTQY
V gene: TRBV27; J gene: TRBJ1-1; D gene: TRBD1; CDR3 protein: ASHRGPNTEAF
V gene: TRBV12-3/TRBV12-4; J gene: TRBJ1-5; D gene: NA; CDR3 protein: ASTLGGSQPQH
V gene: TRBV2; J gene: TRBJ2-5; D gene: NA; CDR3 protein: ASRLGRNQETQY
V gene: TRBV6-5; J gene: TRBJ2-5; D gene: NA; CDR3 protein: ASSSYSAGGRGTQY
V gene: TRBV27; J gene: TRBJ1-2; D gene: NA; CDR3 protein: ASSLNGQVYGYT
V gene: TRBV4-2; J gene: TRBJ2-7; D gene: NA; CDR3 protein: ASSQGPLYEQY
V gene: TRBV20-1; J gene: TRBJ2-1; D gene: TRBD2; CDR3 protein: SASVSGRAGNEQF
V gene: TRBV18; J gene: TRBJ2-1; D gene: TRBD2; CDR3 protein: ASSPPGGDKF
V gene: TRBV7-8; J gene: TRBJ2-5; D gene: NA; CDR3 protein: ASRDYRVQKTQY
V gene: TRBV12-3/TRBV12-4; J gene: TRBJ2-6; D gene: NA; CDR3 protein: ASRQGVSGANVLT
V gene: TRBV7-6; J gene: TRBJ1-4; D gene: NA; CDR3 protein: ASSLQTGFATNEKLF
V gene: TRBV5-1; J gene: TRBJ2-3; D gene: NA; CDR3 protein: ASSLRSGADTQY
V gene: TRBV19; J gene: TRBJ2-1; D gene: TRBD2; CDR3 protein: ASSSLSGGAQEQF
V gene: TRBV7-8; J gene: TRBJ2-7; D gene: NA; CDR3 protein: ASSPWRDEQY
V gene: TRBV5-4; J gene: TRBJ2-5; D gene: NA; CDR3 protein: ASSSGQFASQETQY
V gene: TRBV19; J gene: TRBJ1-5; D gene: NA; CDR3 protein: ASRVGANQPQH
V gene: TRBV5-1; J gene: TRBJ2-7; D gene: TRBD2; CDR3 protein: ASSLARSGLAGARYEQY
V gene: TRBV12-3/TRBV12-4; J gene: TRBJ1-2; D gene: TRBD1; CDR3 protein: ASSSGTVYGYT
V gene: TRBV20-1; J gene: TRBJ2-2; D gene: NA; CDR3 protein: SASHLGSNTGELF
V gene: TRBV4-1; J gene: TRBJ1-2; D gene: NA; CDR3 protein: ASSPIGSYGYT
V gene: TRBV2; J gene: TRBJ1-2; D gene: NA; CDR3 protein: ASSSREGYGYT
V gene: TRBV7-2; J gene: TRBJ1-1; D gene: NA; CDR3 protein: ASSWMLDSRNTEAF
V gene: TRBV3-1; J gene: TRBJ2-4; D gene: NA; CDR3 protein: ASSRGGGGAKNIQY
V gene: TRBV6-5; J gene: TRBJ1-5; D gene: TRBD1; CDR3 protein: ASRRRGQGDNQPQH